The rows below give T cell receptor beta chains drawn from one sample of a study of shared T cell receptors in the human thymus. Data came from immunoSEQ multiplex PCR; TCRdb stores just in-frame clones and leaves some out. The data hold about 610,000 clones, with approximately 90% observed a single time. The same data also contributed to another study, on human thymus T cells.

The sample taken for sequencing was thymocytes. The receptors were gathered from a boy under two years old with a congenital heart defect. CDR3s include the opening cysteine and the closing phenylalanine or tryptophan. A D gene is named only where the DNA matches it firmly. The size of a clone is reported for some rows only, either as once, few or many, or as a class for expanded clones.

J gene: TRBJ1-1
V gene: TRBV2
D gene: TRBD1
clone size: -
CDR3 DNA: TGTGCCAGCAGGGGGGACAGGGGGAACACTGAAGCTTTCTTT
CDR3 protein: CASRGDRGNTEAFF

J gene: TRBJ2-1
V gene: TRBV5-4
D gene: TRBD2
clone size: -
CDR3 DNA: TGTGCCAGCAGCCCCCGGACTAGCGGGAGCTACAATGAGCAGTTCTTC
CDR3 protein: CASSPRTSGSYNEQFF

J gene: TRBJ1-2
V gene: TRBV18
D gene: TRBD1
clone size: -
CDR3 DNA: TGTGCCAGCTCACCTAGGACAGGGGTTGGCTACACCTTC
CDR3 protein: CASSPRTGVGYTF

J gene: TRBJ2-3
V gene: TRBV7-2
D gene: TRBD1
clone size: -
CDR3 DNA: TGTGCCAGCAGCTTTGGAGACAGGGGGGAGGATACGCAGTATTTT
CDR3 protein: CASSFGDRGEDTQYF

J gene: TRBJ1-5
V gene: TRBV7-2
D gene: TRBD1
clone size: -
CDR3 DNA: TGTGCCAGCAGCTTAGACTCAAGGGACAGGCGGGGGATGCCCCAGCATTTT
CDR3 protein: CASSLDSRDRRGMPQHF

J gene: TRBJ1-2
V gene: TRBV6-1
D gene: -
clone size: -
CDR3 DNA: TGTGCCAGCAGTGCCCAGGACTATGGCTACACCTTC
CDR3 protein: CASSAQDYGYTF

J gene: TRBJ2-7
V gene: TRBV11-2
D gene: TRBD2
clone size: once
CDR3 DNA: TGTGCCAGCAGACGCGGGGGGCTAGCGGGAGGGTACGAGCAGTACTTC
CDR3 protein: CASRRGGLAGGYEQYF

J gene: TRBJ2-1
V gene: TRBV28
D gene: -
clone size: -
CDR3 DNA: TGTGCCAGCAGTTTAAATGGGAGACTCAGGGGTGAGCAGTTCTTC
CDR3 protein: CASSLNGRLRGEQFF

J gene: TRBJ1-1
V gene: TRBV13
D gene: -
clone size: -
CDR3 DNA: TGTGCCAGCAGCTTTGGGGGCATGCCCTTTGAAGCTTTCTTT
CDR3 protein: CASSFGGMPFEAFF

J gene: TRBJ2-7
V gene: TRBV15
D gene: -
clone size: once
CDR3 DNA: TGTGCCACCAGCGCCGGGAGACCCTACGAGCAGTACTTC
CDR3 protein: CATSAGRPYEQYF

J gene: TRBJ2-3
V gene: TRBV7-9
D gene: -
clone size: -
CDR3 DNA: TGTGCCAGCAGCTTAGTTGTACGGTCCACAGATACGCAGTATTTT
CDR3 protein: CASSLVVRSTDTQYF

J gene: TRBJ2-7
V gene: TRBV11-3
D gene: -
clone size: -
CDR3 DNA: TGTGCCAGCAGCTTAGCCCCAGGGATCTACGAGCAGTACTTC
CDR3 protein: CASSLAPGIYEQYF

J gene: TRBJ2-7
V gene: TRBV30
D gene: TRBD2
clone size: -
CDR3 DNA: TGTGCCTGGAGTGTTGGGGAGGGAGCAGACTACGAGCAGTACTTC
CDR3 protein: CAWSVGEGADYEQYF

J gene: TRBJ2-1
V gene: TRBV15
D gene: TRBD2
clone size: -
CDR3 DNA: TGTGCCACCAGCAGAGCCCGTAGCGGGAGGATAATCGATGAGCAGTTCTTC
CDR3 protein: CATSRARSGRIIDEQFF

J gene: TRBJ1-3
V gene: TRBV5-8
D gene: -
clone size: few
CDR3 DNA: TGTGCCAGCTCCGCGGTCTCTGGAAACACCATATATTTT
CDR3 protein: CASSAVSGNTIYF

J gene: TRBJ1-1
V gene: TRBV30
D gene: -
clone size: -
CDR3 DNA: TGTGCCTGGAGTGTCGGAGGGACTGAAGCTTTCTTT
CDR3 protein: CAWSVGGTEAFF

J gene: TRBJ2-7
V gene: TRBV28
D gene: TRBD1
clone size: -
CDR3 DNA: TGTGCCAGCAGTTCTACAGGGGGACGCGAGCAGTACTTC
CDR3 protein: CASSSTGGREQYF

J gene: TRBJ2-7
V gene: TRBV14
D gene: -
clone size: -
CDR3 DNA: TGTGCCAGCAGCTTGACCCGGGGAAGCTCCTACGAGCAGTACTTC
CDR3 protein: CASSLTRGSSYEQYF

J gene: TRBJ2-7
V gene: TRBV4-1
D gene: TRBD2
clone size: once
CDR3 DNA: TGCGCCAGCAGCCTAACCCCGGGACTAGCGGGGAAAGCCTCCTACGAGCAGTACTTC
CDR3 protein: CASSLTPGLAGKASYEQYF

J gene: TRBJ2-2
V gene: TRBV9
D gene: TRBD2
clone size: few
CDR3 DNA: TGTGCCAGCAGCGAGGAGATAACTGGACCGCCGGTGGGGGACTACATCCCCACCGGGGAGCTGTTTTTT
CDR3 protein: CASSEEITGPPVGDYIPTGELFF

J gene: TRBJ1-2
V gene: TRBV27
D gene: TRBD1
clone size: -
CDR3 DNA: TGTGCCAGCAGTTTACTGGGACAGAATGGCTACACCTTC
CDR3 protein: CASSLLGQNGYTF

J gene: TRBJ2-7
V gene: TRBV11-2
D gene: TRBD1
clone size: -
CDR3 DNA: TGTGCCAGCAGCCCCCCCGACAGGGAAAGCTCCTACGAGCAGTACTTC
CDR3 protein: CASSPPDRESSYEQYF